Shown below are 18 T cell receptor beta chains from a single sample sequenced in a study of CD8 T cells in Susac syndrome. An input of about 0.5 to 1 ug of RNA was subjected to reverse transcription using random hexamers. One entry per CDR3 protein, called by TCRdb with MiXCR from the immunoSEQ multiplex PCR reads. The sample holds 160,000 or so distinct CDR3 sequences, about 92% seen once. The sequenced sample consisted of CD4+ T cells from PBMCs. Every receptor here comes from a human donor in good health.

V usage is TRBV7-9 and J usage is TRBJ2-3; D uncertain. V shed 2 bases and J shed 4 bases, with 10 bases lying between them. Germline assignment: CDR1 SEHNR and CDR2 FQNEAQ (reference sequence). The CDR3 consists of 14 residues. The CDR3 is CASSLYDTADTQYF. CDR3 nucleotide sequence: TGTGCCAGCAGCTTATACGACACTGCAGATACGCAGTATTTT.

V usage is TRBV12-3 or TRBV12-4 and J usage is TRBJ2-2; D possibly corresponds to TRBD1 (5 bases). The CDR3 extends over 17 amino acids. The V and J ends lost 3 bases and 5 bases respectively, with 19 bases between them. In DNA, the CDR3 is TGTGCCAGCAGTTTCAACGCGTGGGGCAGGGAAACCGGGGAGCTGTTTTTT. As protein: CASSFNAWGRETGELFF.

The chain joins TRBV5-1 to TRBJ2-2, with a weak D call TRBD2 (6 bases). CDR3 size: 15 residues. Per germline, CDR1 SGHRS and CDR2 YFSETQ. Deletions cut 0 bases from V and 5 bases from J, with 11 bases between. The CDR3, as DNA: TGCGCCAGCAGCTTGGGAGGGAGGTCGACCGGGGAGCTGTTTTTT. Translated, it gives CASSLGGRSTGELFF.

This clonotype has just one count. This chain's CDR3 is CASSYGGLTGNTIYF. The CDR3 coding sequence is TGTGCCAGCAGTTACGGGGGCCTGACTGGAAACACCATATATTTT. The J gene is TRBJ1-3, the V gene TRBV6-5, with D possibly matching TRBD1 (6 bases). Trimming cost V 2 bases and J 2 bases, with 10 bases left between them. The V gene's germline CDR1 is MNHEY and CDR2 SVGAGI. CDR3 size: 15 residues.

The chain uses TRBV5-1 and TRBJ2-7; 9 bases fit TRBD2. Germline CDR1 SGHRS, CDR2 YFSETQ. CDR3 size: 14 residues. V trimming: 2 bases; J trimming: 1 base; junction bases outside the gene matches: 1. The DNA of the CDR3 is TGCGCCAGCAGCTTTAGCGGGAGTTCCTACGAGCAGTACTTC. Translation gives CASSFSGSSYEQYF.

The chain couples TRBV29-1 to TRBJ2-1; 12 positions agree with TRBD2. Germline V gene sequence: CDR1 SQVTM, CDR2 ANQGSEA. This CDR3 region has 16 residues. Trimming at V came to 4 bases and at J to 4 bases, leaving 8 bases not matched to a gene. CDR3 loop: CSVAGASGGGYNEQFF. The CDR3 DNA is TGCAGCGTTGCGGGAGCTAGCGGGGGGGGATACAATGAGCAGTTCTTC.

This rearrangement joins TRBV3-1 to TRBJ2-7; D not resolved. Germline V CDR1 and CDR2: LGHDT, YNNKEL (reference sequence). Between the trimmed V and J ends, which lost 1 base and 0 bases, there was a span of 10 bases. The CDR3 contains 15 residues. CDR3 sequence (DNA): TGTGCCAGCAGCCAAGTTGCGGACGTCTCCTACGAGCAGTACTTC. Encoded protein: CASSQVADVSYEQYF.

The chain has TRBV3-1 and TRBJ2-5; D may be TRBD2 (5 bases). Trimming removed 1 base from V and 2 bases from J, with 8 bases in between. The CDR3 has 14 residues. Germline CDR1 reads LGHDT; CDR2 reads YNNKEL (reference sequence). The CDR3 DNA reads TGTGCCAGCAGCCAAGGGCCGGGACAAGAGACCCAGTACTTC. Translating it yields CASSQGPGQETQYF.

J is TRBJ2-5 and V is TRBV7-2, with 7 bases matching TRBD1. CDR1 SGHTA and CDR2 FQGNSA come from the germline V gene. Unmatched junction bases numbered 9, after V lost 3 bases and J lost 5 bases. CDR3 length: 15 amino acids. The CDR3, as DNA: TGTGCCAGCAGCTTCCAACAGGGGCCTGGGGAGACCCAGTACTTC. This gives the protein CASSFQQGPGETQYF.

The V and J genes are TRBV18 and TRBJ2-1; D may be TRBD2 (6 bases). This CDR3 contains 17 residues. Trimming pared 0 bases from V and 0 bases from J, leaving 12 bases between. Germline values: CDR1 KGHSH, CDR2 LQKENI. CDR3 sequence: CASSPPLATSSYNEQFF. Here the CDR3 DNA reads TGTGCCAGCTCACCACCTCTAGCGACGAGCTCCTACAATGAGCAGTTCTTC. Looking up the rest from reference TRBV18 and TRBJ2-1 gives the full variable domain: NAGVMQNPRHLVRRRGQEARLRCSPMKGHSHVYWYRQLPEEGLKFMVYLQKENIIDESGMPKERFSAEFPKEGPSILRIQQVVRGDSAAYFCASSPPLATSSYNEQFFGPGTRLTVL.

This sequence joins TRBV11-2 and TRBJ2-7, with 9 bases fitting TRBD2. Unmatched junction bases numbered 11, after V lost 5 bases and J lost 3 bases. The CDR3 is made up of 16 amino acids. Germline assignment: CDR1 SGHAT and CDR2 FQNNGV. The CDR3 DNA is TGTGCCAGCAGCATTAGAGTGACTAGCGGATACTACGAGCAGTACTTC. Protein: CASSIRVTSGYYEQYF.

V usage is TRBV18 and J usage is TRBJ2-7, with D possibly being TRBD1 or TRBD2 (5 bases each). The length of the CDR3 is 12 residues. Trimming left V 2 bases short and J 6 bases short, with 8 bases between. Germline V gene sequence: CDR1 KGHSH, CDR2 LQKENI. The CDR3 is CASSPSGTEQYF. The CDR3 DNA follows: TGTGCCAGCTCACCATCAGGGACCGAGCAGTACTTC.

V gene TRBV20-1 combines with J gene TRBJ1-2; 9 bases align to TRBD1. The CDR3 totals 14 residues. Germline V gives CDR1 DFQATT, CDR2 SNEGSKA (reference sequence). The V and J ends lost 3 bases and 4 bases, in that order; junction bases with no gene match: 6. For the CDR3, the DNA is TGCAGTGCTAGCCCGGGACAGGGTACCTATGGCTACACCTTC. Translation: CSASPGQGTYGYTF.

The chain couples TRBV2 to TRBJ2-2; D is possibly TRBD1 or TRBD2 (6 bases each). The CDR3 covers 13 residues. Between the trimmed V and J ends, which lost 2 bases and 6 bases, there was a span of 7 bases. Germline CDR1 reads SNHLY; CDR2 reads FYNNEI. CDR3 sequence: CASSERGAGELFF. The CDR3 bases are TGTGCCAGCAGTGAAAGGGGGGCCGGGGAGCTGTTTTTT.

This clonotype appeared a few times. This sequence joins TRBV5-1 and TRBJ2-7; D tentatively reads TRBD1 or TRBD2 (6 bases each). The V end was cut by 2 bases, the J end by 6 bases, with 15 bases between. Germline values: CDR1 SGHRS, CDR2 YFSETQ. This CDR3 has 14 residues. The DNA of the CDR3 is TGCGCCAGCAGCTTTGGGGGGCCCACTTTCGAGCAGTACTTC. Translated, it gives CASSFGGPTFEQYF.

In nucleotides, the CDR3 is TGCGCCAGCAGCATGGGACAGGCGGCCTACGAGCAGTACTTC. This translates into CASSMGQAAYEQYF. This rearrangement joins TRBV5-1 to TRBJ2-7; 8 bases fit TRBD1. The CDR3 extends over 14 amino acids. J gave up 2 bases and V 4 bases, and 5 bases lay outside the gene matches. Germline assignment: CDR1 SGHRS and CDR2 YFSETQ.

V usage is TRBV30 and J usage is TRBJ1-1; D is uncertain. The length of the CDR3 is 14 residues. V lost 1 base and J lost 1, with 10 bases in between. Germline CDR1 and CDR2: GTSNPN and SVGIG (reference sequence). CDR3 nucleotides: TGTGCCTGGAGTGATTGGGCCTCGAACACTGAAGCTTTCTTT. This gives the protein CAWSDWASNTEAFF.

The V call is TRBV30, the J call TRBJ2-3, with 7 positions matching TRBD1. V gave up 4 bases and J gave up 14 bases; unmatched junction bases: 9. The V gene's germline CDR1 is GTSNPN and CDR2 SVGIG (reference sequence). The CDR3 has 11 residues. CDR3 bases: TGTGCCTGGACCCGACAGGGTCCACGGTATTTT. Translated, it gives CAWTRQGPRYF.